Here is one T cell receptor (beta chain) with its context. Generated by immunoSEQ multiplex PCR, the TCRdb table keeps only in-frame clones and is missing some. Of tens of thousands of clones in the sample, roughly four fifths were seen once. This specimen comes from a study of technical replicates of blood from a handful of donors. The CDR3 consists of 16 residues. From germline, CDR1 is SNHLY and CDR2 FYNNEI. The germline V and J ends were trimmed by 0 bases and 5 bases, with 14 bases remaining between them. Sequencing was performed on PBMCs. This clonotype was sampled from a human donor in good health. Some clones in this sample may be carry-over from other donors' samples. The chain recombines TRBV2 with TRBJ1-5; D is undetermined. CDR3: CASSEALRAPDQPQHF. CDR3 in DNA: TGTGCCAGCAGTGAAGCCCTCAGAGCGCCGGATCAGCCCCAGCATTTT.